The 30 T cell receptor beta chains in this list originate from one sample, sequenced in a study of cytomegalovirus exposure and HLA in healthy donors. The PCR ran on 60 Vbeta and 13 Jbeta primers. The repertoire was sequenced with immunoSEQ multiplex PCR; TCRdb's copy has only in-frame clones and lacks some. The sample gives about 190,000 clones, roughly 80% of which show up once; less than 3% is in the top ten. Sequenced: PBMCs. The receptors were gathered from a male donor in good health and CMV-seronegative.

V and J are TRBV19 and TRBJ2-3, with TRBD2 matching over 7 bases. In germline, CDR1 is LNHDA, CDR2 SQIVND (reference sequence). V shed 3 bases, J shed 9 bases, and the junction held 3 bases outside the gene matches. There are 12 residues in the CDR3. CDR3 protein: CASSIFGGTQYF. In nucleotides, the CDR3 is TGTGCCAGTAGTATCTTCGGGGGGACGCAGTATTTT.

The chain employs TRBV6-5 and TRBJ1-1; D might be TRBD1 (6 bases). Between the trimmed V and J ends, which lost 0 bases and 1 base, there was a span of 9 bases. This CDR3 has 15 residues. Germline V gives CDR1 MNHEY, CDR2 SVGAGI. Here the CDR3 reads CASSYSTGRNTEAFF. CDR3 DNA: TGTGCCAGCAGTTACTCAACAGGGCGGAACACTGAAGCTTTCTTT.

V gene TRBV2 combines with J gene TRBJ2-7; tentatively, D is TRBD1 (5 bases). V shed 3 bases and J shed 3 bases, with 12 bases lying between them. The CDR3 spans 14 residues. Germline CDR1 reads SNHLY; CDR2 reads FYNNEI. The CDR3 bases are TGTGCCAGCAGTGAGTTAGGGGCGATCTACGAGCAGTACTTC. This encodes CASSELGAIYEQYF.

The chain combines TRBV27 with TRBJ1-3; 11 bases line up with TRBD1. This CDR3 has 16 residues. CDR1 MNHEY and CDR2 SMNVEV come from the germline V gene (reference sequence). The ends lost 6 bases at V and 3 bases at J; junction bases unmatched: 7. The CDR3 coding sequence is TGTGCCAGCAGATCAAGGGGACAGGGGGGTGGAAACACCATATATTTT. Translation: CASRSRGQGGGNTIYF.

The V and J genes are TRBV21-1 and TRBJ2-2; the table names TRBD2, a call not compared with the DNA. TRBV21-1 represents a pseudogene. The CDR3 is 17 amino acids. The CDR3 DNA reads as TGTGCCAGCAGCCAGAGGGTAGGGCTAGCGAACACCGGGGAGCTGTTTTTT. Translated, it gives CASSQRVGLANTGELFF.

The chain links TRBV27 to TRBJ1-1, with 9 bases lining up with TRBD1. The CDR3 is 16 amino acids. With 8 bases clipped from V and 1 base from J, the junction kept 11 bases outside the gene matches. The V gene's germline CDR1 is MNHEY and CDR2 SMNVEV (reference sequence). In DNA form, the CDR3 reads TGTGCCAGCTTCCCCTGGGACAGGGACCGGAACACTGAAGCTTTCTTT. Protein product: CASFPWDRDRNTEAFF.

The chain has TRBV6-6 and TRBJ2-1; D remains ambiguous. Germline lookup yields CDR1 MNHNY and CDR2 SVGAGI (reference sequence). CDR3 size: 14 residues. The ends were cut back, 7 bases at V and 3 bases at J, with 13 bases in the middle. CDR3 coding DNA: TGTGCCAGCAAGGAGCGCCAGCTCTACAATGAGCAGTTCTTC. It translates to CASKERQLYNEQFF.

The chain employs TRBV11-2 and TRBJ1-4; D might be TRBD1 (6 bases). Germline V gene sequence: CDR1 SGHAT, CDR2 FQNNGV. The CDR3 runs to 15 residues. Trimming removed 3 bases at V and 4 bases at J, with 12 bases between. The CDR3 bases are TGTGCCAGCAGCTTCACGGACAGCGTTAATGAAAAACTGTTTTTT. This gives the protein CASSFTDSVNEKLFF.

The CDR3 nucleotides read TGTGCCACCAGCTGGGAAGGGGGCTTCCTCTATGGCTACACCTTC. The encoded protein is CATSWEGGFLYGYTF. V is TRBV15 and J is TRBJ1-2, with TRBD1 matching over 7 bases. The CDR3 covers 15 residues. V was clipped by 5 bases and J by 4 bases; unmatched bases: 10. Looked up from germline, CDR1 is LNHNV and CDR2 is YYDKDF (reference sequence).

The chain combines TRBV25-1 with TRBJ1-2; 10 positions match TRBD1. Germline assignment: CDR1 MGHDK and CDR2 SYGVNS. Trimming cost V 8 bases and J 14 bases; bases outside gene matches: 11. This CDR3 spans 12 amino acids. The CDR3 coding sequence is TGTGCCAGCGATTCGACGGGACAGGGGTCAACCTTC. Protein: CASDSTGQGSTF.

In the case of this clone: At the DNA level, this CDR3 is encoded by other sequences in the same sample as well. The chain is built from TRBV5-1 and TRBJ2-7, with 12 bases fitting TRBD2. CDR3 length equals 15 residues. The J segment lost 2 bases and the V segment lost 4 bases, leaving 4 bases of the junction unmatched. CDR1 SGHRS and CDR2 YFSETQ come from the germline V gene. The CDR3 sequence: CASSAGLAGTYEQYF. CDR3 sequence (DNA): TGCGCCAGCAGCGCAGGACTAGCGGGGACCTACGAGCAGTACTTC.

V gene TRBV29-1 combines with J gene TRBJ2-3; 8 positions match TRBD1. Germline CDR1 SQVTM, CDR2 ANQGSEA. V gave up 7 bases and J gave up 2 bases; unmatched junction bases: 5. This CDR3 is 13 amino acids long. The CDR3 loop reads CSGGQGLTDTQYF. The CDR3 DNA follows: TGCAGCGGAGGACAGGGCCTCACAGATACGCAGTATTTT.

V usage is TRBV10-3 and J usage is TRBJ2-3, with no clear D. V lost 8 bases and J lost 0, with 3 bases in between. This CDR3 is built from 11 residues. CDR1 and CDR2 from the germline V gene are ENHRY and SYGVKD. CDR3 sequence reads: CAIRSTDTQYF. CDR3 nucleotide sequence: TGTGCCATCCGGAGCACAGATACGCAGTATTTT.

The J gene is TRBJ1-1, the V gene TRBV11-1; the match to TRBD1 covers 8 bases. Per germline, CDR1 SGHAT and CDR2 FQDESV (reference sequence). This CDR3 is built from 12 residues. V shed 5 bases, J shed 9 bases, and the junction held 5 bases outside the gene matches. The chain's CDR3 is CASSQDRDKAFF. CDR3 bases: TGTGCCAGCAGCCAGGACAGGGACAAAGCTTTCTTT.

V usage is TRBV6-1 and J usage is TRBJ2-7, with 7 bases that match TRBD2. The CDR3 loop spans 15 amino acids. The germline V gene encodes CDR1 MNHNS and CDR2 SASEGT. CDR3: CTKAGRFETPYEQYF. In DNA, the CDR3 is TGTACAAAAGCGGGGCGCTTCGAGACCCCCTACGAGCAGTACTTC.

This chain uses TRBV5-1 with TRBJ1-1; D perhaps matches TRBD1 (5 bases). The CDR3 sequence is 15 residues long. Germline V gene sequence: CDR1 SGHRS, CDR2 YFSETQ. Deletions cut 0 bases from V and 0 bases from J, with 9 bases between. CDR3 protein: CASSLAGHLNTEAFF. For the CDR3, the DNA is TGCGCCAGCAGCTTGGCTGGACACTTGAACACTGAAGCTTTCTTT.

The chain joins TRBV6-5 to TRBJ1-5, with a tentative D call TRBD1 (5 bases). This CDR3 is 11 amino acids long. Trimming left V 11 bases short and J 6 bases short, with 11 bases between. Germline V gene data show CDR1 as MNHEY and CDR2 as SVGAGI. The CDR3 reads CALGTGQPQHF. CDR3 nucleotide sequence: TGTGCCCTAGGAACAGGTCAGCCCCAGCATTTT.

V and J are TRBV28 and TRBJ1-6, with 10 nucleotides matching TRBD1. Germline trimming cut 9 bases from V and 8 bases from J; bases unmatched to any gene: 1. This CDR3 comprises 12 residues. Germline V gives CDR1 MDHEN, CDR2 SYDVKM. CDR3 loop: CASGTGDSPLHF. CDR3 bases: TGTGCCAGTGGGACAGGGGATTCACCCCTCCACTTT.

The rearrangement joins TRBV7-8 to TRBJ2-7; D gene unclear. This CDR3 is 14 amino acids long. The V and J ends lost 1 base and 2 bases respectively, with 9 bases between them. Germline assignment: CDR1 SGHVS and CDR2 FQNEAQ. CDR3 residues: CASSLDAQTYEQYF. In DNA, the CDR3 is TGTGCCAGCAGCTTAGATGCACAGACCTACGAGCAGTACTTC. Variable domain in full (rest from reference TRBV7-8 and TRBJ2-7): GAGVSQSPRYKVAKRGQDVALRCDPISGHVSLFWYQQALGQGPEFLTYFQNEAQLDKSGLPSDRFFAERPEGSVSTLKIQRTQQEDSAVYLCASSLDAQTYEQYFGPGTRLTVT.

This clone was picked up one time. This specimen includes other DNA sequences encoding the same CDR3. The chain is built from TRBV5-6 and TRBJ1-2, with a possible D match to TRBD1 (5 bases). Germline V gives CDR1 SGHDT, CDR2 YYEEEE. The CDR3 is 14 residues long. Trimming pared 1 base from V and 0 bases from J, leaving 7 bases between. The CDR3 DNA is TGTGCCAGCAGCTTGCTGGGGCCTAACTATGGCTACACCTTC. It specifies CASSLLGPNYGYTF. Based on the CDR3 plus reference TRBV5-6 and TRBJ1-2, the full variable domain is DAGVTQSPTHLIKTRGQQVTLRCSPKSGHDTVSWYQQALGQGPQFIFQYYEEEERQRGNFPDRFSGHQFPNYSSELNVNALLLGDSALYLCASSLLGPNYGYTFGSGTRLTVV.

This chain uses TRBV7-9 with TRBJ2-5; D might be TRBD1 (6 bases). The CDR3 is 16 residues long. Looked up from germline, CDR1 is SEHNR and CDR2 is FQNEAQ (reference sequence). Trimming took off 2 bases at V and 2 bases at J, with 15 bases between the two ends. The CDR3 protein is CASSLPRTDSQETQYF. Written as DNA, the CDR3 is TGTGCCAGCAGCTTACCTCGGACAGACTCACAAGAGACCCAGTACTTC.

V gene TRBV4-3 combines with J gene TRBJ2-2; 8 bases align to TRBD2. V lost 0 bases, J lost 3 bases, and 0 bases stayed unmatched. This CDR3 region has 15 residues. CDR1 LGHNA and CDR2 YSLEER come from the germline V gene. CDR3: CASSQEGLDTGELFF. The CDR3 region has the DNA TGCGCCAGCAGCCAAGAGGGACTAGACACCGGGGAGCTGTTTTTT.

This clone showed up just a few times. This chain connects TRBV5-1 to TRBJ1-5; 8 bases match TRBD1. V lost 3 bases to trimming and J lost 8 bases; unmatched junction nucleotides: 7. Germline CDR1 SGHRS, CDR2 YFSETQ. CDR3 size: 14 residues. This CDR3 is CASSSGQGREPQHF. DNA of the CDR3: TGCGCCAGCAGCTCCGGACAGGGACGAGAGCCCCAGCATTTT. The full variable domain, with the rest looked up from reference TRBV5-1 and TRBJ1-5, is KAGVTQTPRYLIKTRGQQVTLSCSPISGHRSVSWYQQTPGQGLQFLFEYFSETQRNKGNFPGRFSGRQFSNSRSEMNVSTLELGDSALYLCASSSGQGREPQHFGDGTRLSIL.

This chain links TRBV7-2 with TRBJ2-5, with TRBD2 identical over 7 bases. Per the germline V gene, CDR1 is SGHTA and CDR2 is FQGNSA. The CDR3 consists of 14 residues. The J segment lost 4 bases and the V segment lost 3 bases, leaving 5 bases of the junction unmatched. Here the CDR3 reads CASSLVGEGETQYF. CDR3 in DNA: TGTGCCAGCAGCTTGGTAGGGGAGGGAGAGACCCAGTACTTC.

This chain uses TRBV5-4 with TRBJ2-1, with TRBD2 matching 13 bases. Germline trimming cut 4 bases from V and 7 bases from J; bases unmatched to any gene: 5. The CDR3 length is 15 residues. Looked up from germline, CDR1 is SGHNT and CDR2 is YYREEE (reference sequence). The CDR3 DNA reads as TGTGCCAGCAGCCAGGGACTAGCGGGGACGAATGAGCAGTTCTTC. Its translation: CASSQGLAGTNEQFF.

This clone appeared once. The CDR3 region has the DNA TGTGCCAGTGGGACAGGGGGTCCCTACGAGCAGTACTTC. Translated, it gives CASGTGGPYEQYF. The V call is TRBV7-9, the J call TRBJ2-7; 11 nucleotides match TRBD1. The ends lost 9 bases at V and 2 bases at J; junction bases unmatched: 3. The CDR3 is 13 residues long. The germline gives CDR1 SEHNR, CDR2 FQNEAQ (reference sequence).

The chain has TRBV27 and TRBJ2-2; a weak D match, TRBD2 (6 bases). Germline lookup yields CDR1 MNHEY and CDR2 SMNVEV (reference sequence). Trimming removed 2 bases at V and 0 bases at J, with 10 bases between. CDR3 size: 16 residues. CDR3 sequence reads: CASSLPGRPNTGELFF. The CDR3 nucleotides are TGTGCCAGCAGTTTACCGGGGAGGCCGAACACCGGGGAGCTGTTTTTT.

The chain recombines TRBV4-2 with TRBJ1-6; no firm D call. Germline lookup yields CDR1 LGHNA and CDR2 YNFKEQ. Trimming took off 2 bases at V and 2 bases at J, with 13 bases between the two ends. The CDR3 is 17 amino acids. CDR3 amino acids: CASSQSESSAYNSPLHF. The CDR3 DNA reads as TGTGCCAGCAGCCAATCAGAAAGTTCTGCCTATAATTCACCCCTCCACTTT.

V gene TRBV6-1 combines with J gene TRBJ2-1, with a possible D match to TRBD1 (5 bases). V lost 8 bases and J lost 4, with 15 bases in between. The CDR3 sequence is 14 residues long. Germline CDR1 is MNHNS and CDR2 is SASEGT. The CDR3 DNA is TGTGCCAGCCGGACAACCCACACTTACAATGAGCAGTTCTTC. It encodes CASRTTHTYNEQFF.

The chain has TRBV27 and TRBJ2-7, with D possibly being TRBD2 (5 bases). From germline, CDR1 is MNHEY and CDR2 SMNVEV (reference sequence). This CDR3 region has 14 residues. Trimming removed 8 bases at V and 6 bases at J, with 20 bases between. The DNA of the CDR3 is TGTGCCAGCTATCGGGAAACACCTACGGGCGAGCAGTACTTC. It yields the protein CASYRETPTGEQYF.